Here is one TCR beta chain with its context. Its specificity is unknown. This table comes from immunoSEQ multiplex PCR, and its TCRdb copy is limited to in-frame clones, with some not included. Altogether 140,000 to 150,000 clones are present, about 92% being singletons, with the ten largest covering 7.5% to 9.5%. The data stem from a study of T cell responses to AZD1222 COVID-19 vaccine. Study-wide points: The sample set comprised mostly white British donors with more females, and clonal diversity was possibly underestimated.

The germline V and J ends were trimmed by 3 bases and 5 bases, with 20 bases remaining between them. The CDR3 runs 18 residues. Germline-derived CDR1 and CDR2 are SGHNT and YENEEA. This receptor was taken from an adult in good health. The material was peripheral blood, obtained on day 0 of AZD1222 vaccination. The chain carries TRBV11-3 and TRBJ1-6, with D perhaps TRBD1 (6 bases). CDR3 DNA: TGTGCCAGCAGCTTGAGCAGGGGCATCCGGTGGGATAATTCACCCCTCCACTTT. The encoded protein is CASSLSRGIRWDNSPLHF.